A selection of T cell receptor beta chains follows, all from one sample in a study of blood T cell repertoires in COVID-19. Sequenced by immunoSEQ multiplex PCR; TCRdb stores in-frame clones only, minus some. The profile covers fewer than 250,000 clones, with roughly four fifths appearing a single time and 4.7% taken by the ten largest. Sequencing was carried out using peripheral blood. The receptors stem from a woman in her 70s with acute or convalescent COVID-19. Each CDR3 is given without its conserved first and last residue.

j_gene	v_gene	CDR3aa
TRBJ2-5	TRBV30	AWSSNRGLSETQY
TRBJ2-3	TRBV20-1	GSGGPGTQY
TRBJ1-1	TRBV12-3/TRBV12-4	ASSLVRVGAF
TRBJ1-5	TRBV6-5	ASRTGRWSNQPQH
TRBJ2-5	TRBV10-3	AISGTGGGAETQY
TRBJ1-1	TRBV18	ASSPTGPTEAF
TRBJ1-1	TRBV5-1	ASSLWGGMNTEAF
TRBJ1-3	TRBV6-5	ASLDRGTGNTIY
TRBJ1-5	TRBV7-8	ASSLPGQGGQPQH
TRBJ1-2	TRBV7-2	ASSGGTGPYGYT
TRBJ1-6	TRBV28	ASSPTSGTTHSPLH
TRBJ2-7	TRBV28	ASSPLSRGGSYEQY
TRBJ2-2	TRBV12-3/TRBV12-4	ASSRTWGELF
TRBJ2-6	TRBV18	ASSLGTGTPGANVLT
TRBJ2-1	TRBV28	ASTNGLRRSREQF
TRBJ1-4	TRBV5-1	ASSSGQGATNEKLF
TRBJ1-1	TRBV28	ASSSDTDEAF
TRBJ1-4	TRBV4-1	ASSQTQTNEKLF
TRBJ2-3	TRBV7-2	ASSLAHLSPRTDTQY
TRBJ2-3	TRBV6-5	ASRNDRDGTDTQY
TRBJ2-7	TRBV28	ASSPGTGSYEQY